Listed here are 3 T cell receptor beta chains from one sample, sequenced in a study of cytomegalovirus exposure and HLA in healthy donors (dated by TCRdb to the late 2010s). The protocol used for the library was the immunoSEQ multiplex PCR assay. For the multiplex PCR, a mixture combining 60 forward primers for TCR Vbeta segments and 13 reverse primers for TCR Jbeta segments was used. TCRdb mirrors the immuneACCESS table, restricted to in-frame sequences. Some clones are absent from its copies; in checked studies, under half trace to an unresolved V gene, and the reason for the others is unknown. In this sample the table shows 130,000 or so clones, about 78% of which occur a single time. The top ten hold 1.5% of the sample. Sequencing used PBMCs. These receptors all stem from a female donor in good health and CMV-seronegative.

This chain links TRBV5-4 with TRBJ2-7; 7 nucleotides align to TRBD1. The junction had 16 bases not matched to a gene; V was cut back by 4 bases and J by 6 bases. This CDR3 spans 16 amino acids. Per the germline V gene, CDR1 is SGHNT and CDR2 is YYREEE (reference sequence). The CDR3 reads CASSALPHRGVIEQYF. Here the CDR3 DNA reads TGTGCCAGCAGCGCCCTCCCCCACAGGGGCGTTATCGAGCAGTACTTC.

The J gene is TRBJ1-5, the V gene TRBV6-1; D gene ambiguous. This CDR3 contains 11 residues. The V gene lost 9 bases and the J gene lost 3 bases, with 6 bases spanning the gap. In germline, CDR1 is MNHNS, CDR2 SASEGT. CDR3 bases: TGTGCCAGTAATTCCAATCAGCCCCAGCATTTT. Encoded protein: CASNSNQPQHF.

This clone was picked up a small number of times. The rearrangement uses TRBV7-6 and TRBJ2-1; a weak D match, TRBD2 (6 bases). V was cut by 2 bases and J by 6 bases, with 14 bases left in between. From germline, CDR1 is SGHVS and CDR2 FNYEAQ. The CDR3 sequence is 15 residues long. The CDR3 region is CASSLNREPPNEQFF. CDR3 nucleotide sequence: TGTGCCAGCAGCTTAAACCGGGAGCCTCCCAATGAGCAGTTCTTC.